This entry lists 19 T cell receptor beta chains sequenced from one sample in a study of CD8+CD57+ T cells in acquired aplastic anemia. The study profiled TCR beta VDJ and CDR3 using genomic DNA as template. MiXCR, applied by TCRdb to the reads, yields one record per CDR3 protein. The table records approximately 150,000 distinct CDR3 sequences, 40% to 55% of them present only once. By flow cytometry, patients selected for sequencing had shown an expansion of CD8+CD57+ cells. Sequencing was performed on sorted CD4+, CD8+, or CD8+CD57+ T cells (not recorded which) from PBMCs. The receptors stem from a human donor with aplastic anemia.

This clonotype was observed once. V and J are TRBV7-3 and TRBJ2-1; D may correspond to TRBD1 or TRBD2 (5 bases each). Trimming pared 10 bases from V and 0 bases from J, leaving 16 bases between. Germline loops: CDR1 SGHTA, CDR2 FQGTGA. The CDR3 runs to 15 residues. CDR3 in DNA: TGTGCCACCCAATCCGGGACCAGCTCCTACAATGAGCAGTTCTTC. Translating it yields CATQSGTSSYNEQFF.

V gene TRBV6-1 combines with J gene TRBJ1-2, with D possibly TRBD1 on 5 matching bases. CDR3 length: 16 residues. Trimming left V 6 bases short and J 4 bases short, with 21 bases between. Germline V gives CDR1 MNHNS, CDR2 SASEGT. CDR3 sequence reads: CASSPRRTGDSYGYTF. In nucleotides, the CDR3 is TGTGCCAGCAGCCCAAGACGGACGGGGGACTCCTATGGCTACACCTTC.

The V and J genes are TRBV19 and TRBJ2-2, with a weak D call TRBD2 (6 bases). V was pared by 2 bases and J by 2 bases, with 9 bases between. This CDR3 comprises 15 residues. Germline CDR1 is LNHDA and CDR2 is SQIVND (reference sequence). The CDR3 sequence: CASSIWGDNTGELFF. The DNA for the CDR3 is TGTGCCAGTAGTATATGGGGGGATAACACCGGGGAGCTGTTTTTT.

The table lists this clonotype with many counts. This chain uses TRBV6-5 with TRBJ2-3; 7 bases line up with TRBD1. Trimming cost V 6 bases and J 3 bases; bases outside gene matches: 6. This CDR3 has 14 residues. Germline CDR1 and CDR2: MNHEY and SVGAGI. CDR3 nucleotide sequence: TGTGCCAGCAGGCGACAGGGCCCTACAGATACGCAGTATTTT. Translated: CASRRQGPTDTQYF.

In its sample, this clonotype was seen many times. V gene TRBV9 combines with J gene TRBJ2-3, with D tentatively TRBD1 (5 bases). Germline CDR1 is SGDLS and CDR2 is YYNGEE. Trimming removed 6 bases at V and 2 bases at J, with 16 bases between. CDR3 length: 15 residues. CDR3 in amino acids: CASTKGQAHTDTQYF. The CDR3 DNA reads TGTGCCAGCACGAAGGGGCAGGCACACACAGATACGCAGTATTTT.

This clonotype was recorded many times. The chain recombines TRBV10-2 with TRBJ2-2, with TRBD1 matching over 10 bases. The CDR3 length is 16 residues. The trim removed 6 bases at V and 4 bases at J, leaving 8 bases unmatched. The germline CDR1 and CDR2 sequences are WSHSY and SAAADI. For the CDR3, the DNA is TGCGCCAGCAGAGATGACAGGGGGCTCGGCACCGGGGAGCTGTTTTTT. It encodes CASRDDRGLGTGELFF.

This clonotype was recorded a few times. As DNA, the CDR3 is TGTGCCAGCACCCAGAACGGGGGGAACACTGAAGCTTTCTTT. This translates into CASTQNGGNTEAFF. The chain employs TRBV6-1 and TRBJ1-1; tentatively, D is TRBD1 (5 bases). Trimming cost V 7 bases and J 1 base, with 13 bases left between them. This CDR3 is 14 amino acids long. From germline, CDR1 is MNHNS and CDR2 SASEGT.

This clonotype appeared many times. The CDR3 DNA reads as TGTGCCAGCAGTCGGACTAGCGGGAACAATGAGCAGTTCTTC. Protein: CASSRTSGNNEQFF. The chain couples TRBV6-1 to TRBJ2-1; 12 bases agree with TRBD2. Germline CDR1 is MNHNS and CDR2 is SASEGT. Unmatched junction bases numbered 1, after V lost 5 bases and J lost 5 bases. The CDR3 is made up of 14 amino acids.

The chain is built from TRBV7-8 and TRBJ2-1, with 8 nucleotides matching TRBD2. In germline, CDR1 is SGHVS, CDR2 FQNEAQ. J lost 3 bases, V lost 1 base, and 2 bases had no gene match. This CDR3 is 15 amino acids long. CDR3 sequence: CASSLVRGGYNEQFF. For the CDR3, the DNA is TGTGCCAGCAGCTTAGTTCGGGGGGGCTACAATGAGCAGTTCTTC.

This chain joins TRBV24-1 and TRBJ2-3; 9 bases are shared with TRBD2. V lost 6 bases to trimming and J lost 9 bases; unmatched junction nucleotides: 12. Germline values: CDR1 KGHDR, CDR2 SFDVKD. This CDR3 has 15 amino acids. The CDR3 sequence is CATSPGLAETGTQYF. CDR3 DNA sequence: TGTGCCACCAGTCCGGGACTAGCTGAGACTGGGACGCAGTATTTT.

This sequence joins TRBV29-1 and TRBJ1-2; TRBD1 matches 9 bases. Germline V gene sequence: CDR1 SQVTM, CDR2 ANQGSEA. J gave up 0 bases and V 5 bases, and 7 bases lay outside the gene matches. CDR3 length: 15 amino acids. CDR3 residues: CSVPRGQGANYGYTF. The CDR3 DNA is TGCAGCGTTCCCCGGGGACAGGGAGCTAACTATGGCTACACCTTC.

This sequence joins TRBV5-4 and TRBJ2-7; tentative D call: TRBD1 (6 bases). This CDR3 has 13 residues. The V end was cut by 3 bases, the J end by 5 bases, with 12 bases between. Germline V gene sequence: CDR1 SGHNT, CDR2 YYREEE (reference sequence). The CDR3 here is CASSWDMENEQYF. Written as DNA, the CDR3 is TGTGCCAGCAGCTGGGACATGGAGAACGAGCAGTACTTC.

This clonotype came up many times. The chain combines TRBV7-8 with TRBJ1-2; the D is unclear. Trimming cost V 5 bases and J 4 bases, with 11 bases left between them. Germline CDR1 reads SGHVS; CDR2 reads FQNEAQ. CDR3 length equals 13 residues. As DNA, the CDR3 is TGTGCCAGCAGCCCAGAACGTTCCTATGGCTACACCTTC. Its protein product is CASSPERSYGYTF.

The V call is TRBV20-1, the J call TRBJ2-5, with D uncertain. The J call is doubtful: the DNA matches TRBJ2-1 better. CDR3 size: 10 residues. The germline CDR1 and CDR2 sequences are DFQATT and SNEGSKA (reference sequence). CDR3 DNA: TGCAATCCCCCGGCTCCTGAGCAGTTCTTC. Amino acid sequence: CNPPAPEQFF.

This clonotype occurred many times. This rearrangement joins TRBV5-5 to TRBJ1-2, with D unclear. Germline V CDR1 and CDR2: SGHKS, YYEKEE (reference sequence). This CDR3 region has 16 residues. V gave up 0 bases and J gave up 4 bases, with 16 bases separating them. The CDR3: CASSLEIGRKGYGYTF. In DNA, the CDR3 is TGTGCCAGCAGCTTGGAAATAGGACGGAAAGGCTATGGCTACACCTTC.

This clonotype has ten or more counts. The chain is built from TRBV7-9 and TRBJ2-7; 8 nucleotides agree with TRBD1. Germline CDR1 and CDR2: SEHNR and FQNEAQ (reference sequence). CDR3 length: 14 residues. Germline trimming cut 5 bases from V and 3 bases from J; bases unmatched to any gene: 6. CDR3 DNA: TGTGCCAGCAGCCCCGGACAGGGAGGCTACGAGCAGTACTTC. It is translated as CASSPGQGGYEQYF.

This clonotype came up many times. This chain uses TRBV5-4 with TRBJ2-1; D call uncertain. This CDR3 region has 12 residues. Germline-derived CDR1 and CDR2 are SGHNT and YYREEE (reference sequence). V dropped 1 base and J dropped 12 bases, with 11 bases sitting between them. The DNA for the CDR3 is TGTGCCAGCAGCTTGCCGACTGGTACGCAGTTCTTC. Translation: CASSLPTGTQFF.

The chain has TRBV20-1 and TRBJ1-5, with 7 bases that match TRBD1. The germline V gene has CDR1 DFQATT and CDR2 SNEGSKA (reference sequence). J was trimmed by 1 base and V by 5 bases; bases with no gene match: 11. The CDR3 length is 16 residues. The CDR3 loop reads CSAARLGTESNQPQHF. CDR3 sequence (DNA): TGCAGTGCTGCTCGCCTCGGGACAGAGAGCAATCAGCCCCAGCATTTT.

This clonotype was detected only a few times. CDR3 region: CASSYQASGGAPLYNEQFF. In nucleotides, the CDR3 is TGTGCCAGCAGTTACCAGGCTAGCGGGGGGGCCCCTCTCTACAATGAGCAGTTCTTC. The chain links TRBV6-2 or TRBV6-3 to TRBJ2-1, with 12 bases lining up with TRBD2. J gave up 3 bases and V 2 bases, and 11 bases lay outside the gene matches. The CDR3 has 19 residues. The germline gives CDR1 MNHEY, CDR2 SVGEGT.